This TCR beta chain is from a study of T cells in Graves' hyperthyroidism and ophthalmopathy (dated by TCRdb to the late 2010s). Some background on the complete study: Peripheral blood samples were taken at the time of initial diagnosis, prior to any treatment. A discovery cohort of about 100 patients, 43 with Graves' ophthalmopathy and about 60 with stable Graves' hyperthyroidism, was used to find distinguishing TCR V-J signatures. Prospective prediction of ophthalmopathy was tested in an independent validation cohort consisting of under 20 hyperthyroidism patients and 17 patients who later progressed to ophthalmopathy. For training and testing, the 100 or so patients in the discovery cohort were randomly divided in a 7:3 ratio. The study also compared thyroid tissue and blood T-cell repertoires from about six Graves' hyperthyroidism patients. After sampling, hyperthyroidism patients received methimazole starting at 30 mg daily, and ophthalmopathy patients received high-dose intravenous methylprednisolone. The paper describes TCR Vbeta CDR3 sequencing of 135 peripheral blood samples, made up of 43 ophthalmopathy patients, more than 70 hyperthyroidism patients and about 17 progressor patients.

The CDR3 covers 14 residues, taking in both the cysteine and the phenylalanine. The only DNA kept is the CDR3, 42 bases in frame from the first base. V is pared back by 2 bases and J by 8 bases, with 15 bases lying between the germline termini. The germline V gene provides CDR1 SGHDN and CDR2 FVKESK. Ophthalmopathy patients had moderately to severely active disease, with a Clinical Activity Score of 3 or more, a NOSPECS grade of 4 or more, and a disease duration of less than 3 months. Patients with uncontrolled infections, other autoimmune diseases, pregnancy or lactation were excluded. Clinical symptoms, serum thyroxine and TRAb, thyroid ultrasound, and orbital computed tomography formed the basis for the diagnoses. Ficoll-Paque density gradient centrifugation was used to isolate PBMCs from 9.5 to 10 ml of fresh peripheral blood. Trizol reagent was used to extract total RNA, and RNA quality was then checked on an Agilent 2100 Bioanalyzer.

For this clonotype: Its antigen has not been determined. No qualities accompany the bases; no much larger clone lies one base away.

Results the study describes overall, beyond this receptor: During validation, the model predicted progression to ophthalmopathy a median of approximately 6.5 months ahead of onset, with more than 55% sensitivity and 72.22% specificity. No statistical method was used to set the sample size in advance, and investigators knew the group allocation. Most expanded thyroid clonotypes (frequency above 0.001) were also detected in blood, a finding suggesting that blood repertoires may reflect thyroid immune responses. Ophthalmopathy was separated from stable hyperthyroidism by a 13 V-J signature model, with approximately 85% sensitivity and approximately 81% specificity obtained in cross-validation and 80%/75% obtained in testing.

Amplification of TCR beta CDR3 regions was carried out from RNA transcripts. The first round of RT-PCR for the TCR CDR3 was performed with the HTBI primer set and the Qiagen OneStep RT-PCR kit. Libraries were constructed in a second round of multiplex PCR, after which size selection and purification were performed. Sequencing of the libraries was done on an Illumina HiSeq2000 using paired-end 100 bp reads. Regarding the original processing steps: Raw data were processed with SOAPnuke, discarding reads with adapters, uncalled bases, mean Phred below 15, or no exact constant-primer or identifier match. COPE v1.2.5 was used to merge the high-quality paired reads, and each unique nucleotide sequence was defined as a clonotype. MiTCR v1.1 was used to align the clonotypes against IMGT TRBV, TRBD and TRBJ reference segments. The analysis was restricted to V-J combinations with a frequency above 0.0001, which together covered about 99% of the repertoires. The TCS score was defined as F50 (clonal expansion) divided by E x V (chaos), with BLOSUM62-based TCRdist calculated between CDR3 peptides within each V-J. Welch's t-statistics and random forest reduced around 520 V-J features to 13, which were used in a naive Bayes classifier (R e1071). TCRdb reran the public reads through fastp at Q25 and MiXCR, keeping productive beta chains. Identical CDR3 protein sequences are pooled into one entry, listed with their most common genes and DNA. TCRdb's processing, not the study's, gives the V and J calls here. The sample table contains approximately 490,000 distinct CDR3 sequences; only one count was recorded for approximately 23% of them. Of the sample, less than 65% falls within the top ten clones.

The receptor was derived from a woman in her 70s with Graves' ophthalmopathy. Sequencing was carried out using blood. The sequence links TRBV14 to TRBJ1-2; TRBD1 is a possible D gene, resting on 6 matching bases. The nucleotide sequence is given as TGTGCCAGCAGCCAACACAGGGCTAAAAGCGGCTACACCTTC. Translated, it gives CASSQHRAKSGYTF.